The 20 T cell receptor beta chains below all came from one sample that was sequenced in a study of T-cell memory formation after mild COVID-19. Using its own MiXCR run on the 5' RACE reads, TCRdb lists one record per CDR3 protein. Of about 600,000 distinct CDR3 sequences detected, about 22% appear once; the ten largest clones hold around 8.4%. Sequencing was performed on PBMCs or a T cell subset sorted from them (not recorded which). The origin of the receptors is an adult woman who had mild COVID-19 (a few samples of this study predate the infection). Cell type and time point are not known.

This chain uses TRBV2 with TRBJ1-3; TRBD1 might be the D (5 bases). Germline V gene lookup returns CDR1 SNHLY and CDR2 FYNNEI. The CDR3 is 15 amino acids. Trimming took 1 base from V and 4 from J, leaving 11 bases between them. The CDR3 region is CASSEVGVTGNTIYF. The CDR3 DNA reads TGTGCCAGCAGTGAAGTGGGGGTCACAGGAAACACCATATATTTT.

The chain couples TRBV20-1 to TRBJ2-3; tentatively, D is TRBD2 (5 bases). The CDR3 consists of 14 residues. Trimming pared 6 bases from V and 5 bases from J, leaving 18 bases between. Germline assignment: CDR1 DFQATT and CDR2 SNEGSKA (reference sequence). The CDR3 protein is CSAREVLGRDTQYF. CDR3 nucleotide sequence: TGCAGTGCACGAGAGGTACTAGGCCGAGATACGCAGTATTTT.

This clonotype was counted only a few times. The chain recombines TRBV7-8 with TRBJ1-6, with a tentative D call TRBD1 (6 bases). The CDR3 spans 15 residues. The germline CDR1 and CDR2 sequences are SGHVS and FQNEAQ. Deletions cut 3 bases from V and 7 bases from J, with 13 bases between. CDR3 DNA sequence: TGTGCCAGCAGCTTGTGGACAGAGGCAAATTCACCCCTCCACTTT. Its protein is CASSLWTEANSPLHF.

The rearrangement joins TRBV12-3 or TRBV12-4 to TRBJ2-1; 11 bases are shared with TRBD2. V was pared by 6 bases and J by 3 bases, with 19 bases of the junction left unmatched. The CDR3 is 20 residues long. CDR3 coding DNA: TGTGCCAGCAGCTCCCTCCTAACTAGCGGGGGAGGGGCCGTCTACAATGAGCAGTTCTTC. Protein product: CASSSLLTSGGGAVYNEQFF.

The gene calls are TRBV6-6 and TRBJ1-5, with D perhaps matching TRBD1 (5 bases). There are 15 residues in the CDR3. Per germline, CDR1 MNHNY and CDR2 SVGAGI (reference sequence). V lost 7 bases and J 1 base, leaving 14 bases between the germline ends. The CDR3 loop reads CASTFKGWSNQPQHF. CDR3 bases: TGTGCCAGCACTTTTAAGGGGTGGAGCAATCAGCCCCAGCATTTT.

The V call is TRBV7-2, the J call TRBJ2-2; no reliable D call. Looked up from germline, CDR1 is SGHTA and CDR2 is FQGNSA. The CDR3 is 15 amino acids. Trimming left V 5 bases short and J 1 base short, with 11 bases between. The CDR3 is CASSPGPMNTGELFF. Written as DNA, the CDR3 is TGTGCCAGCAGCCCCGGACCTATGAACACCGGGGAGCTGTTTTTT.

The V gene is TRBV5-6, the J gene TRBJ2-1; 8 nucleotides agree with TRBD1. This CDR3 spans 18 amino acids. With 0 bases clipped from V and 0 bases from J, the junction kept 8 bases outside the gene matches. Germline V lookup: CDR1 SGHDT, CDR2 YYEEEE. The CDR3 nucleotides read TGTGCCAGCAGCTTGGGACGGGACAGGTCTTTCTCCTACAATGAGCAGTTCTTC. It yields the protein CASSLGRDRSFSYNEQFF.

J is TRBJ2-1 and V is TRBV24-1, with 13 bases lining up with TRBD2. The V segment lost 3 bases and the J segment 7 bases; nucleotides outside the gene matches: 2. The V gene's germline CDR1 is KGHDR and CDR2 SFDVKD. CDR3 length equals 15 residues. The chain's CDR3 is CATSDAGLAGNEQFF. Here the CDR3 DNA reads TGTGCCACCAGTGATGCGGGACTAGCGGGAAATGAGCAGTTCTTC.

This clonotype was seen more than once but under ten times. This chain uses TRBV5-1 with TRBJ2-3; maybe TRBD2 (6 bases). Germline lookup yields CDR1 SGHRS and CDR2 YFSETQ. The CDR3 runs 15 residues. V lost 4 bases to trimming and J lost 0 bases, with 12 bases between them. The DNA for the CDR3 is TGCGCCAGCAGCCGAGGGACTCCTAGCACAGATACGCAGTATTTT. Residues: CASSRGTPSTDTQYF.

The chain has TRBV6-1 and TRBJ1-2; D might be TRBD1 (5 bases). Germline V gene sequence: CDR1 MNHNS, CDR2 SASEGT. This CDR3 has 14 residues. V was clipped by 3 bases and J by 8 bases, with 16 bases between them. This CDR3 reads CASSEKSGGEGYTF. The CDR3 nucleotides read TGTGCCAGCAGTGAGAAATCGGGGGGAGAGGGCTACACCTTC.

The V and J genes are TRBV19 and TRBJ2-7; D not resolved. CDR1 is LNHDA and CDR2 is SQIVND in the germline V gene (reference sequence). This CDR3 comprises 14 residues. The V gene lost 5 bases and the J gene lost 2 bases, with 13 bases spanning the gap. DNA of the CDR3: TGTGCCAGTAGTCCCTCCTGGGGAACCTACGAGCAGTACTTC. Amino acids: CASSPSWGTYEQYF.

V is TRBV2 and J is TRBJ2-7; D ambiguous. V gave up 7 bases and J gave up 7 bases, with 11 bases separating them. The germline V gene encodes CDR1 SNHLY and CDR2 FYNNEI. This CDR3 has 11 amino acids. CDR3 nucleotides: TGTGCCAGCACCACGAGAGTTGAGCAGTACTTC. It codes for CASTTRVEQYF. Supplemented by reference TRBV2 and TRBJ2-7, the full variable domain reads EPEVTQTPSHQVTQMGQEVILRCVPISNHLYFYWYRQILGQKVEFLVSFYNNEISEKSEIFDDQFSVERPDGSNFTLKIRSTKLEDSAMYFCASTTRVEQYFGPGTRLTVT.

The chain employs TRBV20-1 and TRBJ2-3; D may correspond to TRBD1 or TRBD2 (6 bases each). Germline V lookup: CDR1 DFQATT, CDR2 SNEGSKA (reference sequence). Trimming shortened V by 8 bases and J by 5 bases, and 14 bases separated the two germline ends. The CDR3 runs 12 residues. In nucleotides, the CDR3 is TGCAGTAGGGGGGCCATGGTAGATACGCAGTATTTT. This codes for CSRGAMVDTQYF.

The chain links TRBV6-5 to TRBJ1-1; 11 bases are shared with TRBD1. V lost 6 bases, J lost 3 bases, and 15 bases stayed unmatched. The CDR3 is made up of 18 amino acids. Germline CDR1 is MNHEY and CDR2 is SVGAGI. The CDR3 DNA reads as TGTGCCAGCAGCCGTCCCGGGACAGGGGGTAAGGAGGACACTGAAGCTTTCTTT. Its protein product is CASSRPGTGGKEDTEAFF.

The count of this clonotype is one. The chain combines TRBV10-3 with TRBJ1-2; D may be TRBD1 (5 bases). CDR1 and CDR2 from the germline V gene are ENHRY and SYGVKD. CDR3 length: 15 amino acids. This CDR3 is CAISGGPGRDYGYTF. CDR3 DNA: TGTGCTATATCGGGCGGCCCGGGACGGGACTATGGCTACACCTTC.

This clonotype was detected a few times. The gene calls are TRBV23-1 and TRBJ1-1; TRBD1 is a possible D gene (5 bases). TRBV23-1 is reported as an ORF; its role is uncertain. CDR3 length equals 15 residues. Between the trimmed V and J ends, which lost 3 bases and 4 bases, there was a span of 15 bases. The CDR3 protein is CASSHRGWTPTEAFF. The CDR3 bases are TGCGCCAGCAGTCACCGGGGGTGGACCCCCACTGAAGCTTTCTTT.

The V call is TRBV5-1, the J call TRBJ2-1, with D perhaps TRBD2 (6 bases). Germline V gives CDR1 SGHRS, CDR2 YFSETQ. The CDR3 runs 13 residues. The V gene lost 5 bases and the J gene lost 7 bases, with 13 bases spanning the gap. CDR3 sequence reads: CASRDGGSNEQFF. CDR3 nucleotide sequence: TGCGCCAGCAGAGACGGGGGATCGAATGAGCAGTTCTTC.

The sample holds a few counts of this clonotype. The J gene is TRBJ1-2, the V gene TRBV7-9, with TRBD1 matching 7 bases. Germline lookup yields CDR1 SEHNR and CDR2 FQNEAQ (reference sequence). This CDR3 region has 14 residues. Trimming took 6 bases from V and 5 from J; bases not matched to a gene: 9. The CDR3 sequence: CASSGTVGPYGYTF. Here the CDR3 DNA reads TGTGCCAGCAGTGGGACAGTCGGGCCGTATGGCTACACCTTC.

This chain joins TRBV7-2 and TRBJ1-5; D is uncertain. Trimming took 5 bases from V and 2 from J, leaving 13 bases between them. The V gene's germline CDR1 is SGHTA and CDR2 FQGNSA. The CDR3 has 15 residues. The CDR3 sequence is CASSPVGSGNQPQHF. The CDR3 DNA sequence: TGTGCCAGCAGCCCCGTGGGCAGCGGCAATCAGCCCCAGCATTTT.

The gene calls are TRBV7-2 and TRBJ2-3; 10 bases agree with TRBD2. Unmatched junction bases numbered 10, after V lost 5 bases and J lost 2 bases. Germline V CDR1 and CDR2: SGHTA, FQGNSA. The CDR3 covers 17 residues. The CDR3 here is CASSKYSLAGNTDTQYF. The CDR3 DNA is TGTGCCAGCAGCAAATACTCACTAGCGGGGAACACAGATACGCAGTATTTT.